This TCR beta chain originates from a study of blood T cells in healthy people across ages. General observations from the study: Estimates based on one million T cells were treated as lower bounds. Long-lived donors carried more naive CD4+ cells and greater diversity than aged donors.

PBMCs, at least 7 million per sample, were isolated. A second PCR of 7 to 11 cycles used a sample-barcoded 5' primer and a J-beta primer mix. There were at least 2.5 million CDR3-containing paired-end reads obtained from each sample. TCRdb re-analysed the 5' RACE reads in MiXCR, keeping a single row per CDR3 protein. This table holds nearly 1 million distinct CDR3 sequences, just over 50% found once. The CDR3 covers 12 residues. V trimming: 7 bases; J trimming: 12 bases; junction bases outside the gene matches: 4. CDR1 SGHTA and CDR2 FQGNSA come from the germline V gene. A note on this clonotype: Its antigen is unidentified.

This sequence joins TRBV7-2 and TRBJ1-6; 9 bases fit TRBD1. The receptor was isolated from a woman aged 55-70 years in good health. The sequencing sample was made of blood. The CDR3 loop is CASNRGQEPLHF. CDR3 DNA: TGTGCCAGCAACAGGGGGCAAGAACCCCTCCACTTT.